The 31 T cell receptor beta chains below all came from one sample that was sequenced in a study of cytomegalovirus exposure and HLA in healthy donors. Use of 60 Vbeta and 13 Jbeta primers characterized the PCR. The repertoire was sequenced with immunoSEQ multiplex PCR; TCRdb's copy has only in-frame clones and lacks some. This table holds approximately 170,000 clones, approximately 70% found once. The sequenced sample consisted of PBMCs. The source is a woman between 25 and 40 years old in good health and CMV-seropositive.

The chain combines TRBV10-1 with TRBJ2-1; 9 bases fit TRBD2. V shed 0 bases, J shed 5 bases, and the junction held 14 bases outside the gene matches. Germline V gene lookup returns CDR1 WNHNN and CDR2 SYGVQD (reference sequence). The CDR3 has 19 residues. CDR3 loop: CASSESTPLGLARHNEQFF. CDR3 coding DNA: TGCGCCAGCAGTGAGTCGACTCCGTTAGGACTAGCGCGTCACAATGAGCAGTTCTTC.

The rearrangement links TRBV6-5 to TRBJ1-5; possibly TRBD1 for D (6 bases). The CDR3 covers 14 residues. V lost 5 bases, J lost 3 bases, and 11 bases lay in between. CDR1 MNHEY and CDR2 SVGAGI come from the germline V gene. This chain's CDR3 is CASSPTGLNQPQHF. The CDR3 DNA sequence: TGTGCCAGCAGTCCGACAGGCCTCAATCAGCCCCAGCATTTT.

This chain links TRBV6-1 with TRBJ2-7, with TRBD2 as a possible D gene (5 bases). This CDR3 spans 13 amino acids. Trimming cost V 6 bases and J 0 bases, with 9 bases left between them. The V gene's germline CDR1 is MNHNS and CDR2 SASEGT. CDR3 loop: CASRAVYSYEQYF. The CDR3 nucleotides read TGTGCCAGCAGAGCGGTTTACTCCTACGAGCAGTACTTC.

A few counts support this clone. The chain is built from TRBV5-4 and TRBJ1-3; weak D call: TRBD1 (5 bases). This CDR3 comprises 15 residues. Germline CDR1 is SGHNT and CDR2 is YYREEE (reference sequence). V gave up 1 base and J gave up 1 base, with 9 bases separating them. This chain's CDR3 is CASSLWGGSGNTIYF. In nucleotides, the CDR3 is TGTGCCAGCAGCTTGTGGGGGGGGTCTGGAAACACCATATATTTT.

The rearrangement links TRBV11-2 to TRBJ2-7; 8 bases fit TRBD1. V gave up 7 bases and J gave up 9 bases; unmatched junction bases: 11. The length of the CDR3 is 13 residues. Germline V gene sequence: CDR1 SGHAT, CDR2 FQNNGV. CDR3 bases: TGTGCCAGCACCCCGACAGGGGCGACCCCGCAGTACTTC. Its translation is CASTPTGATPQYF.

The chain combines TRBV7-9 with TRBJ2-1; D is unresolved. The CDR3 consists of 12 residues. Germline loops: CDR1 SEHNR, CDR2 FQNEAQ (reference sequence). Trimming took off 3 bases at V and 8 bases at J, with 8 bases between the two ends. The CDR3 DNA is TGTGCCAGCAGCTTTAGACTTGATGAGCAGTTCTTC. This gives the protein CASSFRLDEQFF.

The V gene is TRBV25-1, the J gene TRBJ2-1; a possible D gene is TRBD1 (6 bases). The CDR3 totals 15 residues. Germline V CDR1 and CDR2: MGHDK, SYGVNS. Trimming cost V 3 bases and J 1 base, with 10 bases left between them. CDR3 amino acids: CASSDQQGSYNEQFF. The DNA of the CDR3 is TGTGCCAGCAGTGATCAGCAGGGGTCCTACAATGAGCAGTTCTTC.

This clone was seen only once. The V call is TRBV10-3, the J call TRBJ1-1; D ambiguous. This CDR3 region has 13 residues. Germline-derived CDR1 and CDR2 are ENHRY and SYGVKD. Trimming removed 6 bases from V and 7 bases from J, with 15 bases in between. Written as DNA, the CDR3 is TGTGCCATCAGATCTAGAGGTTACCTTGAAGCTTTCTTT. Protein sequence: CAIRSRGYLEAFF.

V gene TRBV28 combines with J gene TRBJ1-1; D is possibly TRBD1 (5 bases). The germline V gene encodes CDR1 MDHEN and CDR2 SYDVKM. V lost 3 bases, J lost 0 bases, and 11 bases lay in between. This CDR3 region has 15 residues. The CDR3 spells CASSFHGGMNTEAFF. The CDR3 bases are TGTGCCAGCAGTTTCCACGGGGGAATGAACACTGAAGCTTTCTTT.

The V gene is TRBV2, the J gene TRBJ2-3; D call uncertain. The V gene lost 5 bases and the J gene lost 5 bases, with 5 bases spanning the gap. The CDR3 contains 11 residues. The V gene's germline CDR1 is SNHLY and CDR2 FYNNEI. In nucleotides, the CDR3 is TGTGCCAGCAGTCCAATAGATACGCAGTATTTT. It yields the protein CASSPIDTQYF.

This clone showed up just a few times. The chain carries TRBV7-6 and TRBJ1-6, with D perhaps TRBD1 (5 bases). The CDR3 length is 14 residues. The germline V gene encodes CDR1 SGHVS and CDR2 FNYEAQ. V was clipped by 5 bases and J by 9 bases, with 14 bases between them. CDR3 region: CASSLGGDASPLHF. The CDR3 DNA follows: TGTGCCAGCAGCCTTGGGGGGGACGCTTCACCCCTCCACTTT.

The chain joins TRBV2 to TRBJ1-6, with 7 bases matching TRBD1. J lost 10 bases, V lost 6 bases, and 15 bases had no gene match. The CDR3 extends over 16 amino acids. Germline V gene data show CDR1 as SNHLY and CDR2 as FYNNEI. The CDR3 region has the DNA TGTGCCAGCAGCAAATCGGGGACAGTGCGAGGATCACCCCTCCACTTT. It translates to CASSKSGTVRGSPLHF.

This clone was observed a few times. V usage is TRBV11-2 and J usage is TRBJ2-1, with TRBD2 matching over 10 bases. The V and J ends lost 5 bases and 5 bases, in that order; junction bases with no gene match: 6. This CDR3 is built from 15 residues. Germline CDR1 is SGHAT and CDR2 is FQNNGV. DNA for the CDR3: TGTGCCAGCAGCCCGGGACTAGCGACCAACAATGAGCAGTTCTTC. This gives the protein CASSPGLATNNEQFF. The complete variable domain, with remaining parts taken from reference TRBV11-2 and TRBJ2-1, reads EAGVAQSPRYKIIEKRQSVAFWCNPISGHATLYWYQQILGQGPKLLIQFQNNGVVDDSQLPKDRFSAERLKGVDSTLKIQPAKLEDSAVYLCASSPGLATNNEQFFGPGTRLTVL.

This clone was seen a handful of times. The CDR3 protein is CASRRDRDSYNEQFF. In DNA, the CDR3 is TGTGCCAGCAGGAGGGACAGGGACTCCTACAATGAGCAGTTCTTC. The gene calls are TRBV6-6 and TRBJ2-1; 9 bases agree with TRBD1. V shed 6 bases and J 0 bases; nucleotides not matched to a gene: 3. CDR1 is MNHNY, CDR2 SVGAGI, per germline (reference sequence). This CDR3 is 15 amino acids long.

The genes are TRBV5-8 and TRBJ2-3; 12 bases align to TRBD2. The CDR3 is 17 amino acids. The germline gives CDR1 SGHTS, CDR2 YDEGEE. V trimming: 4 bases; J trimming: 0 bases; junction bases outside the gene matches: 6. The CDR3 sequence is CASSVPGTSGSTDTQYF. The DNA of the CDR3 is TGTGCCAGCAGCGTACCCGGGACTAGCGGGAGCACAGATACGCAGTATTTT. Full variable domain (remainder filled in from reference TRBV5-8 and TRBJ2-3): EAGVTQSPTHLIKTRGQQATLRCSPISGHTSVYWYQQALGLGLQFLLWYDEGEERNRGNFPPRFSGRQFPNYSSELNVNALELEDSALYLCASSVPGTSGSTDTQYFGPGTRLTVL.

This chain uses TRBV4-2 with TRBJ2-5; 8 bases match TRBD2. The end of the DNA is better explained by TRBJ2-7, so the J call may be wrong. Germline V gene lookup returns CDR1 LGHNA and CDR2 YNFKEQ. The CDR3 spans 15 residues. CDR3 sequence reads: CASSREAGVSYEQYF. In DNA, the CDR3 is TGTGCCAGCAGCCGAGAAGCGGGAGTAAGCTACGAGCAGTACTTC.

The chain combines TRBV7-9 with TRBJ1-4, with D possibly TRBD1 on 5 matching bases. The CDR3 sequence is 14 residues long. Looked up from germline, CDR1 is SEHNR and CDR2 is FQNEAQ (reference sequence). V lost 3 bases to trimming and J lost 8 bases, with 13 bases between them. CDR3 bases: TGTGCCAGCAGCTTTACAGGTCTTGGGGAAAAACTGTTTTTT. It is translated as CASSFTGLGEKLFF.

In DNA form, the CDR3 reads TGTGCCAGCAGCTCCGGGACAGGGTTATCCAATGAGCAGTTCTTC. It codes for CASSSGTGLSNEQFF. This chain joins TRBV11-3 and TRBJ2-1, with TRBD1 matching 9 bases. Unmatched junction bases numbered 7, after V lost 4 bases and J lost 6 bases. This CDR3 region has 15 residues. Germline V CDR1 and CDR2: SGHNT, YENEEA.

Comments on this clone: The junction does not match germline at one end; this may be a read error. The CDR3 sequence is CSSSFRGKNTEAFF. Here the CDR3 DNA reads TGTTCCAGCAGCTTTCGGGGGAAGAACACTGAAGCTTTCTTT. This rearrangement joins TRBV7-9 to TRBJ1-1; weak D call: TRBD1 (5 bases). CDR3 size: 14 residues. Germline CDR1 is SEHNR and CDR2 is FQNEAQ (reference sequence).

The chain carries TRBV28 and TRBJ2-3, with a possible D match to TRBD2 (6 bases). The CDR3 loop spans 13 amino acids. Trimming took off 6 bases at V and 0 bases at J, with 7 bases between the two ends. Germline CDR1 MDHEN, CDR2 SYDVKM. The CDR3 DNA reads as TGTGCCAGCAGAGGGACTAGCACAGATACGCAGTATTTT. This encodes CASRGTSTDTQYF.

The rearrangement joins TRBV5-1 to TRBJ2-2, with D perhaps matching TRBD2 (6 bases). This CDR3 has 13 residues. V was shortened by 4 bases and J by 9 bases, with 13 bases between the two germline ends. Germline CDR1 and CDR2: SGHRS and YFSETQ. DNA for the CDR3: TGCGCCAGCAGCCTCACTAGCTTGAGGGAGCTGTTTTTT. This sequence encodes CASSLTSLRELFF.

This rearrangement joins TRBV19 to TRBJ1-5; D is ambiguous. From germline, CDR1 is LNHDA and CDR2 SQIVND (reference sequence). CDR3 length: 14 amino acids. Trimming left V 3 bases short and J 3 bases short, with 9 bases between. CDR3 nucleotides: TGTGCCAGTAGTATGGGCGGGATCAATCAGCCCCAGCATTTT. Its translation is CASSMGGINQPQHF.

The CDR3 spells CATGQAYEQYF. In DNA, the CDR3 is TGTGCCACGGGACAGGCCTACGAGCAGTACTTC. The V and J genes are TRBV19 and TRBJ2-5, with 8 positions matching TRBD1. Gene TRBJ2-7 matches the end of the DNA better, so the J call may be wrong. The V gene's germline CDR1 is LNHDA and CDR2 SQIVND (reference sequence). This CDR3 spans 11 amino acids.

The chain couples TRBV6-1 to TRBJ2-7; 12 nucleotides agree with TRBD2. CDR3 length: 15 residues. Trimming took 6 bases from V and 7 from J; bases not matched to a gene: 10. Per germline, CDR1 MNHNS and CDR2 SASEGT. DNA for the CDR3: TGTGCCAGCAGAAGGCGGACTAGCGGGGCTCCGGAGCAGTACTTC. It translates to CASRRRTSGAPEQYF.

The chain recombines TRBV25-1 with TRBJ1-2; TRBD1 agrees at 7 bases. The ends lost 8 bases at V and 8 bases at J; junction bases unmatched: 11. The germline gives CDR1 MGHDK, CDR2 SYGVNS. The CDR3 is 13 amino acids. The CDR3 DNA is TGTGCCAGCTCCCCGGGACAGTACCGGGGCTACACCTTC. Translation: CASSPGQYRGYTF.

CDR3 DNA sequence: TGTGCCAGCAGCTTGCAGGGGGCTCGCCACGAGCAGTACTTC. Encoded protein: CASSLQGARHEQYF. This sequence joins TRBV7-8 and TRBJ2-7; 8 bases are a match to TRBD1. Germline CDR1 is SGHVS and CDR2 is FQNEAQ. The CDR3 totals 14 residues. J was trimmed by 5 bases and V by 3 bases; bases with no gene match: 6.

This clone has more than one count but fewer than ten. V is TRBV21-1 and J is TRBJ1-1. TRBV21-1 is a pseudogene locus. This CDR3 comprises 13 residues. For the CDR3, the DNA is TGTGCCAGCAGCAAAAGGAGAACGACTGAAGCTTTCTTT. This sequence encodes CASSKRRTTEAFF.

This chain joins TRBV10-1 and TRBJ1-2; a weak D match, TRBD1 (6 bases). Trimming shortened V by 8 bases and J by 1 base, and 11 bases separated the two germline ends. The CDR3 contains 13 residues. Germline V gene lookup returns CDR1 WNHNN and CDR2 SYGVQD (reference sequence). This CDR3 is CASSDSLNYGYTF. CDR3 in DNA: TGCGCCAGCTCGGACAGCCTTAACTATGGCTACACCTTC.

The chain employs TRBV6-6 and TRBJ1-1, with 8 bases identical to TRBD1. This CDR3 has 15 amino acids. J was trimmed by 4 bases and V by 0 bases; bases with no gene match: 4. Looked up from germline, CDR1 is MNHNY and CDR2 is SVGAGI (reference sequence). The chain's CDR3 is CASSYSTGASTEAFF. As DNA, the CDR3 is TGTGCCAGCAGTTACTCGACAGGGGCGAGCACTGAAGCTTTCTTT.

The V call is TRBV4-1, the J call TRBJ2-1; D perhaps matches TRBD2 (5 bases). V was trimmed by 0 bases and J by 5 bases, leaving 17 bases between them. The germline V gene has CDR1 MGHRA and CDR2 YSYEKL. The CDR3 runs to 17 residues. CDR3 residues: CASSQDEGGRANNEQFF. In DNA, the CDR3 is TGCGCCAGCAGCCAAGATGAGGGTGGGCGGGCGAACAATGAGCAGTTCTTC.

The rearrangement joins TRBV28 to TRBJ2-5, with D perhaps TRBD1 (7 bases). CDR1 and CDR2 from the germline V gene are MDHEN and SYDVKM. V was shortened by 0 bases and J by 3 bases, with 14 bases between the two germline ends. The CDR3 totals 16 residues. CDR3 DNA sequence: TGTGCCAGCAGTTTATGGCAGGGGGGAGGAAAAGAGACCCAGTACTTC. Translating gives CASSLWQGGGKETQYF.